The 19 T cell receptor beta chains given below trace back to one sample, sequenced in a study of fetal regulatory T cell absence and autoimmunity. Clones were sequenced by immunoSEQ multiplex PCR, and TCRdb holds only the in-frame ones, with some missing. The sample has 85,000 to 100,000 clones; approximately 75% are singletons. The source material was pancreas tissue. These receptors were collected from a male donor with IPEX syndrome.

The chain links TRBV4-3 to TRBJ2-3; TRBD2 aligns across 10 bases. V lost 0 bases to trimming and J lost 3 bases; unmatched junction nucleotides: 3. CDR1 LGHNA and CDR2 YSLEER come from the germline V gene. This CDR3 comprises 16 residues. The CDR3 sequence: CASSQDPAGGTDTQYF. In DNA, the CDR3 is TGCGCCAGCAGCCAAGATCCAGCGGGGGGGACAGATACGCAGTATTTT.

The CDR3 DNA is TGTGCCAGCAGTTCTCCTATCTACGAGCAGTACTTC. Its protein is CASSSPIYEQYF. The chain recombines TRBV6-6 with TRBJ2-7; D is undetermined. Germline CDR1 MNHNY, CDR2 SVGAGI (reference sequence). This CDR3 is built from 12 residues. Trimming stripped 4 bases from V and 3 bases from J, with 7 bases between.

This clone showed up just once. The same CDR3 can be traced to other DNA sequences in this sample. The chain couples TRBV15 to TRBJ2-7; D gene unclear. CDR1 LNHNV and CDR2 YYDKDF come from the germline V gene (reference sequence). V was cut by 0 bases and J by 0 bases, with 3 bases left in between. The CDR3 loop spans 13 amino acids. The CDR3: CATSRDRSYEQYF. CDR3 coding DNA: TGTGCCACCAGCAGAGATCGCTCCTACGAGCAGTACTTC.

The rearrangement links TRBV5-1 to TRBJ2-7; 9 bases line up with TRBD2. CDR3 length: 15 residues. From germline, CDR1 is SGHRS and CDR2 YFSETQ. With V trimmed by 5 bases and J by 0 bases, 6 bases remained unmatched. The CDR3 loop is CASSILAGSSYEQYF. As DNA, the CDR3 is TGCGCCAGCAGTATTCTAGCGGGGAGCTCCTACGAGCAGTACTTC.

The chain is built from TRBV5-1 and TRBJ2-7, with D possibly matching TRBD1 (5 bases). CDR3 length equals 15 residues. V lost 8 bases, J lost 3 bases, and 21 bases lay in between. Germline lookup yields CDR1 SGHRS and CDR2 YFSETQ. The CDR3, as DNA: TGCGCCAGGAAGGGGCAGGCAATCCTTTGCTACGAGCAGTACTTC. Protein: CARKGQAILCYEQYF.

The chain recombines TRBV11-2 with TRBJ1-5, with D possibly TRBD1 on 5 matching bases. V was cut by 5 bases and J by 7 bases, with 12 bases left in between. The CDR3 runs 13 residues. CDR1 SGHAT and CDR2 FQNNGV come from the germline V gene. In DNA, the CDR3 is TGTGCCAGCAGCCCGTCGGGGGGGCAGCCCCAGCATTTT. It specifies CASSPSGGQPQHF.

This clone came up a few times. This chain connects TRBV10-1 to TRBJ2-6; possibly TRBD1 for D (6 bases). The germline gives CDR1 WNHNN, CDR2 SYGVQD (reference sequence). Trimming left V 11 bases short and J 2 bases short, with 13 bases between. The CDR3 has 14 residues. This chain's CDR3 is CAPFQGTGANVLTF. The CDR3 DNA sequence: TGCGCCCCTTTCCAGGGGACTGGGGCCAACGTCCTGACTTTC.

The chain has TRBV2 and TRBJ1-2; D possibly corresponds to TRBD1 (5 bases). V was clipped by 8 bases and J by 6 bases, with 16 bases between them. Germline V lookup: CDR1 SNHLY, CDR2 FYNNEI. CDR3 size: 13 residues. CDR3 protein: CASLGREGNGYTF. The CDR3 DNA reads as TGTGCCAGCTTGGGCAGGGAGGGGAATGGCTACACCTTC.

This clone was picked up a small number of times. The chain links TRBV5-1 to TRBJ1-5; TRBD1 is a possible D gene (5 bases). CDR1 and CDR2 from the germline V gene are SGHRS and YFSETQ. The CDR3 has 15 residues. Trimming stripped 0 bases from V and 1 base from J, with 8 bases between. The CDR3 DNA reads as TGCGCCAGCAGCTTGGCCGGGGGGAGCAATCAGCCCCAGCATTTT. It yields the protein CASSLAGGSNQPQHF.

The J gene is TRBJ2-1, the V gene TRBV7-8; 13 positions agree with TRBD2. Germline values: CDR1 SGHVS, CDR2 FQNEAQ. Trimming cost V 5 bases and J 10 bases; bases outside gene matches: 8. The CDR3 length is 15 residues. The CDR3 loop reads CASSPPGLAGWEQFF. CDR3 DNA: TGTGCCAGCAGCCCCCCGGGACTAGCGGGGTGGGAGCAGTTCTTC.

CDR3 region: CASSPRDRGYEQYF. CDR3 in DNA: TGTGCCAGCAGCCCACGGGACAGGGGGTACGAGCAGTACTTC. This chain uses TRBV9 with TRBJ2-7, with TRBD1 identical over 11 bases. Germline CDR1 reads SGDLS; CDR2 reads YYNGEE. Trimming took 4 bases from V and 4 from J; bases not matched to a gene: 4. The CDR3 runs 14 residues.

This clone was found once. The rearrangement uses TRBV18 and TRBJ2-2; D is unresolved. This CDR3 region has 17 residues. CDR1 and CDR2 from the germline V gene are KGHSH and LQKENI. Trimming took 2 bases from V and 6 from J, leaving 19 bases between them. CDR3 DNA sequence: TGTGCCAGCTCACCATTCCGCAGTCCTAGTGCTCCCGGGGAGCTGTTTTTT. As protein: CASSPFRSPSAPGELFF. Together with reference TRBV18 and TRBJ2-2, the CDR3 gives the full variable domain: NAGVMQNPRHLVRRRGQEARLRCSPMKGHSHVYWYRQLPEEGLKFMVYLQKENIIDESGMPKERFSAEFPKEGPSILRIQQVVRGDSAAYFCASSPFRSPSAPGELFFGEGSRLTVL.

This chain links TRBV5-1 with TRBJ2-1, with 8 bases identical to TRBD2. This CDR3 is 15 amino acids long. CDR1 and CDR2 from the germline V gene are SGHRS and YFSETQ. V was clipped by 0 bases and J by 3 bases; unmatched bases: 2. For the CDR3, the DNA is TGCGCCAGCAGCTTGGCCGGGACTAGCTACAATGAGCAGTTCTTC. It codes for CASSLAGTSYNEQFF.

The J gene is TRBJ2-2, the V gene TRBV30, with no clear D. Germline V CDR1 and CDR2: GTSNPN, SVGIG (reference sequence). CDR3 length equals 14 residues. The V end was cut by 2 bases, the J end by 6 bases, with 13 bases between. The CDR3 sequence: CAWSIGFRAGELFF. The DNA of the CDR3 is TGTGCCTGGAGTATCGGTTTTCGGGCCGGGGAGCTGTTTTTT.

The CDR3 loop reads CASSLGRNEQYF. The CDR3 nucleotides are TGTGCCAGCAGCTTAGGTAGAAACGAGCAGTACTTC. The gene calls are TRBV13 and TRBJ2-7; D uncertain. CDR1 is PRHDT, CDR2 FYEKMQ, per germline (reference sequence). V was shortened by 0 bases and J by 5 bases, with 5 bases between the two germline ends. CDR3 length: 12 residues.

The chain is built from TRBV5-4 and TRBJ2-7; D is ambiguous. The germline V gene has CDR1 SGHNT and CDR2 YYREEE (reference sequence). Trimming pared 0 bases from V and 3 bases from J, leaving 16 bases between. There are 16 residues in the CDR3. The CDR3 spells CASSLDPDHINYEQYF. Here the CDR3 DNA reads TGTGCCAGCAGCTTGGACCCGGACCATATCAACTACGAGCAGTACTTC.

Many counts were recorded for this clone. The genes are TRBV7-2 and TRBJ1-2; D is unclear. Germline V lookup: CDR1 SGHTA, CDR2 FQGNSA. V was shortened by 3 bases and J by 6 bases, with 11 bases between the two germline ends. CDR3 length: 13 amino acids. CDR3 amino acids: CASSLIPEHGYTF. The DNA for the CDR3 is TGTGCCAGCAGCTTGATCCCCGAGCATGGCTACACCTTC. The variable domain in full, with the rest retrieved from reference TRBV7-2 and TRBJ1-2, is GAGVSQSPSNKVTEKGKDVELRCDPISGHTALYWYRQSLGQGLEFLIYFQGNSAPDKSGLPSDRFSAERTGGSVSTLTIQRTQQEDSAVYLCASSLIPEHGYTFGSGTRLTVV.

The chain employs TRBV5-4 and TRBJ1-1; 9 bases fit TRBD1. This CDR3 has 15 residues. V trimming: 3 bases; J trimming: 1 base; junction bases outside the gene matches: 4. Germline assignment: CDR1 SGHNT and CDR2 YYREEE (reference sequence). The DNA of the CDR3 is TGTGCCAGCAGCTCCGGGACAGGGACGAACACTGAAGCTTTCTTT. As protein: CASSSGTGTNTEAFF.

The chain is built from TRBV5-1 and TRBJ1-1, with D hard to call. V lost 0 bases to trimming and J lost 11 bases, with 17 bases between them. CDR1 and CDR2 from the germline V gene are SGHRS and YFSETQ. This CDR3 region has 14 residues. The CDR3 loop is CASSLGFEGIRAFF. The CDR3, as DNA: TGCGCCAGCAGCTTGGGTTTTGAGGGTATTCGGGCTTTCTTT.